This T cell receptor (beta chain) was captured by sequencing in a study of blood T cells in healthy people across ages. The authors drew approximately 9 milliliters of peripheral blood from each donor. Every sample gave at least 5.5 micrograms of total RNA when it was extracted. A J-beta primer mix and a sample-barcoded 5' primer were used in a second PCR of roughly 6 to 11 cycles. TCRdb ran MiXCR on the 5' RACE reads and lists one entry per CDR3 protein. The sample shows 1.2 million to 1.5 million distinct CDR3 sequences, approximately 60% of them seen only once. This CDR3 comprises 15 residues. Germline V gene lookup returns CDR1 SEHNR and CDR2 FQNEAQ (reference sequence). V lost 5 bases and J 0 bases, leaving 14 bases between the germline ends. This clonotype was detected only once.

Sequencing was carried out using blood. The receptor was derived from a young man in good health. This rearrangement joins TRBV7-9 to TRBJ2-7, with D perhaps TRBD1 (6 bases). The CDR3 coding sequence is TGTGCCAGCAGCCCAATACAGGGATACTCCTACGAGCAGTACTTC. It specifies CASSPIQGYSYEQYF.